This TCR beta chain was sequenced during a study of blood T cells in healthy people across ages. General study points: CMV status of donors was unknown, possibly confounding expanded clonotype changes.

Germline lookup yields CDR1 SGHTA and CDR2 FQGNSA. V shed 5 bases, J shed 4 bases, and the junction held 8 bases outside the gene matches. The CDR3 consists of 16 residues. A sample-barcoded 5' primer and a J-beta primer mix were used in a second PCR of roughly 7 to 11 cycles. Via MiXCR, TCRdb re-called the 5' RACE reads, giving one row per CDR3 protein. The sample yields fewer than 900,000 distinct CDR3 sequences, 35% to 40% seen once. At least ten counts were recorded for this clonotype. Its target is not known. The sequenced sample consisted of blood. This sequence was found in a man aged 18 to 30 in good health. The chain links TRBV7-2 to TRBJ2-5, with 12 bases fitting TRBD1. CDR3 DNA: TGTGCCAGCAGCACTTGGGGACAGGGGGCCGCAGAGACCCAGTACTTC. Its translation: CASSTWGQGAAETQYF.